This T cell receptor (beta chain) was identified during a study of T-cell reconstitution after alpha-beta-depleted transplantation in children. Overall study findings and caveats: Newly produced T cells mostly accounted for T-cell counts and diversity one year post-transplant. Several hundred expanded graft clones reportedly supplied alpha-beta T cells about two months after transplant.

Unique molecular identifiers tagged the TCRbeta library. TCRdb reprocessed the PCR reads with MiXCR, giving one entry per CDR3 protein. This table holds 100,000 or so distinct CDR3 sequences, about 6.8% found once. By sample share, this clonotype is medium-sized. Its matching antigen is unknown. CDR1 SGHRS and CDR2 YFSETQ come from the germline V gene. V shed 2 bases and J shed 0 bases, with 9 bases lying between them. This CDR3 has 15 amino acids. This TCR was recovered from a boy between 2 and 10 years old with acute lymphoblastic leukemia, due to receive a stem cell transplant. V is TRBV5-1 and J is TRBJ1-3, with TRBD1 as a possible D gene (5 bases). This material consisted of PBMCs, taken before TCRalphabeta/CD19-depleted stem cell transplant. DNA of the CDR3: TGCGCCAGCAGCTTCGACAGTTTCTCTGGAAACACCATATATTTT. This codes for CASSFDSFSGNTIYF.